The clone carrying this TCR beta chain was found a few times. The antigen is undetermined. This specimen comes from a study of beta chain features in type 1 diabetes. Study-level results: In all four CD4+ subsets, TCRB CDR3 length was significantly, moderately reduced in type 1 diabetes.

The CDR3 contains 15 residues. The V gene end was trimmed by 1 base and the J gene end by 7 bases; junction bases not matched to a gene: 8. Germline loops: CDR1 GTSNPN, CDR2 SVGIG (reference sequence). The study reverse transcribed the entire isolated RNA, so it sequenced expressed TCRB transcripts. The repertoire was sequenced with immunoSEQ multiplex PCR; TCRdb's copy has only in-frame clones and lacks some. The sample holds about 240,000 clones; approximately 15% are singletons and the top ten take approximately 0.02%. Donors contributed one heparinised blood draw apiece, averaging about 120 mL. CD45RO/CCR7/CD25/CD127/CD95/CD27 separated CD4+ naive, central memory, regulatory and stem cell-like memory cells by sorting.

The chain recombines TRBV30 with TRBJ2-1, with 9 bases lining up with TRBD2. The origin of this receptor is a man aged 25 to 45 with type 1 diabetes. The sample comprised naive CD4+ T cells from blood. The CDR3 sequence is CAWSGTSDMSNEQFF. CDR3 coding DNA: TGTGCCTGGAGTGGGACTAGCGATATGTCAAATGAGCAGTTCTTC.